Listed here are 25 T cell receptor beta chains from one sample, sequenced in a study of regulatory T cells in long-lasting Graves disease. The sample's time point: persistent/refractory GD, antithyroid drugs over 5 years with positive TRAb. PBMC-extracted RNA yielded the TCR library. Construction of TCR beta libraries relied on iRepertoire HTBI primers and on Arm-PCR targeting CDR3 regions. TCRdb reprocessed the multiplex PCR reads with MiXCR, giving one entry per CDR3 protein. The data show 400,000 or so distinct CDR3 sequences, less than 25% seen once. The material sequenced was peripheral blood mononuclear cells (PBMCs), taken when the disease was refractory, from a patient treated with antithyroid drugs. The receptors were sampled from a female donor with Graves disease.

The table lists this clonotype with a few counts. The rearrangement links TRBV20-1 to TRBJ1-4; a possible D gene is TRBD1 (5 bases). This CDR3 region has 15 residues. The V end was cut by 0 bases, the J end by 1 base, with 9 bases between. Looked up from germline, CDR1 is DFQATT and CDR2 is SNEGSKA (reference sequence). The CDR3 nucleotides are TGCAGTGCTAGAGATAACCAGGGAACTAATGAAAAACTGTTTTTT. Translated, it gives CSARDNQGTNEKLFF.

This clonotype appeared a few times. This chain uses TRBV6-1 with TRBJ1-5; a possible D gene is TRBD1 (6 bases). With 8 bases removed from V and 3 bases from J, the gap between germline ends came to 17 bases. This CDR3 contains 15 residues. CDR1 is MNHNS, CDR2 SASEGT, per germline. CDR3 loop: CASAAEGGDNQPQHF. The CDR3 DNA is TGTGCCAGCGCCGCGGAAGGGGGTGACAATCAGCCCCAGCATTTT.

The rearrangement uses TRBV27 and TRBJ2-7; 12 bases align to TRBD2. With V trimmed by 5 bases and J by 1 base, 9 bases remained unmatched. The CDR3 has 17 amino acids. Germline CDR1 MNHEY, CDR2 SMNVEV (reference sequence). The CDR3 sequence: CASSPSLGLAGSYEQYF. As DNA, the CDR3 is TGTGCCAGCAGTCCCTCCCTGGGACTAGCGGGTTCCTACGAGCAGTACTTC.

The V call is TRBV5-1, the J call TRBJ1-6; D not certain. V gave up 9 bases and J gave up 8 bases, with 12 bases separating them. The germline V gene has CDR1 SGHRS and CDR2 YFSETQ. The CDR3 is 12 amino acids. The CDR3 here is CANPMRHSPLHF. In DNA form, the CDR3 reads TGCGCCAACCCGATGAGGCATTCACCCCTCCACTTT. Looking up the rest from reference TRBV5-1 and TRBJ1-6 gives the full variable domain: KAGVTQTPRYLIKTRGQQVTLSCSPISGHRSVSWYQQTPGQGLQFLFEYFSETQRNKGNFPGRFSGRQFSNSRSEMNVSTLELGDSALYLCANPMRHSPLHFGNGTRLTVT.

With regard to this clonotype: Being one base from a much bigger clone, this may be a read error. The V call is TRBV20-1, the J call TRBJ1-6; TRBD1 might be the D (5 bases). From germline, CDR1 is DFQATT and CDR2 SNEGSKA (reference sequence). CDR3 length: 13 residues. Trimming took off 6 bases at V and 5 bases at J, with 11 bases between the two ends. Here the CDR3 reads CSAPGRDNSPLHF. The CDR3 DNA follows: TGCAGTGCCCCGGGACGGGATAATTCACCCCTCCACTTT.

The chain carries TRBV7-2 and TRBJ1-2; D remains ambiguous. The V and J ends lost 5 bases and 7 bases respectively, with 14 bases between them. The germline gives CDR1 SGHTA, CDR2 FQGNSA. The CDR3 runs 13 residues. This CDR3 is CASSEQLGVGYTF. Here the CDR3 DNA reads TGTGCCAGCAGCGAGCAGCTCGGTGTTGGCTACACCTTC. The variable domain in full, with the rest retrieved from reference TRBV7-2 and TRBJ1-2, is GAGVSQSPSNKVTEKGKDVELRCDPISGHTALYWYRQSLGQGLEFLIYFQGNSAPDKSGLPSDRFSAERTGGSVSTLTIQRTQQEDSAVYLCASSEQLGVGYTFGSGTRLTVV.

There are many counts of this clonotype. V and J are TRBV27 and TRBJ2-7; 8 bases align to TRBD2. CDR3 size: 14 residues. Germline-derived CDR1 and CDR2 are MNHEY and SMNVEV (reference sequence). V trimming: 5 bases; J trimming: 3 bases; junction bases outside the gene matches: 6. Here the CDR3 reads CASSSGSGVYEQYF. The CDR3 nucleotides are TGTGCCAGCAGTAGCGGGAGTGGGGTCTACGAGCAGTACTTC.

This clonotype was found a few times. The gene calls are TRBV2 and TRBJ1-3; 7 nucleotides agree with TRBD1. Germline V lookup: CDR1 SNHLY, CDR2 FYNNEI. V lost 8 bases to trimming and J lost 14 bases; unmatched junction nucleotides: 12. The length of the CDR3 is 12 residues. The CDR3: CASRTGPTGVYF. Here the CDR3 DNA reads TGTGCCAGCCGCACAGGGCCCACAGGGGTATATTTT.

This clonotype was seen at least ten times. As DNA, the CDR3 is TGTGCCAGCAGCTTACCGTATGCCCCAGCGGAGCTGTTTTTT. This gives the protein CASSLPYAPAELFF. The rearrangement links TRBV5-6 to TRBJ2-2, with D hard to call. The V end lost 2 bases, the J end lost 10 bases, and 15 bases lay between the germline ends. CDR3 length equals 14 residues. Per the germline V gene, CDR1 is SGHDT and CDR2 is YYEEEE.

This clonotype appeared once. Relative to the germline gene, one junction end is altered; a read error may explain this. The gene calls are TRBV7-9 and TRBJ1-5, with 7 bases matching TRBD1. The CDR3 spans 15 residues. Germline V gives CDR1 SEHNR, CDR2 FQNEAQ (reference sequence). CDR3 sequence: CTSSLGAGGSQPQHF. The CDR3 DNA reads TGTACCAGTAGTCTCGGGGCAGGGGGAAGTCAGCCCCAGCATTTT.

The V call is TRBV5-8, the J call TRBJ1-1; TRBD1 agrees at 7 bases. CDR1 SGHTS and CDR2 YDEGEE come from the germline V gene. Germline trimming cut 4 bases from V and 0 bases from J; bases unmatched to any gene: 6. The CDR3 covers 15 residues. Here the CDR3 reads CASSAGQLMNTEAFF. The CDR3 nucleotides are TGTGCCAGCAGCGCGGGACAGTTAATGAACACTGAAGCTTTCTTT.

The sample holds many counts of this clonotype. J is TRBJ2-7 and V is TRBV7-2; 10 bases line up with TRBD2. The V segment lost 5 bases and the J segment 6 bases; nucleotides outside the gene matches: 10. CDR1 is SGHTA and CDR2 is FQGNSA in the germline V gene. The CDR3 covers 15 residues. The CDR3 loop reads CASSTSSGRRGEQYF. The CDR3 DNA sequence: TGTGCCAGCAGCACCTCTAGCGGGAGAAGGGGCGAGCAGTACTTC.

This clonotype was recorded a few times. The rearrangement uses TRBV20-1 and TRBJ1-1; D possibly corresponds to TRBD1 (5 bases). Germline V gene data show CDR1 as DFQATT and CDR2 as SNEGSKA (reference sequence). This CDR3 spans 12 amino acids. Trimming took 0 bases from V and 12 from J, leaving 14 bases between them. CDR3: CSARDQIGGTFF. The CDR3 nucleotides read TGCAGTGCTAGAGATCAAATCGGGGGGACTTTCTTT.

This clonotype was picked up many times. This chain uses TRBV6-1 with TRBJ2-5; maybe TRBD1 (5 bases). CDR1 and CDR2 (germline): MNHNS, SASEGT. The CDR3 consists of 14 residues. The V gene lost 7 bases and the J gene lost 4 bases, with 16 bases spanning the gap. The CDR3 DNA is TGTGCCAGCACCAAACCAGGGTACGGAGAGACCCAGTACTTC. Its translation is CASTKPGYGETQYF.

This chain connects TRBV7-2 to TRBJ2-2, with TRBD1 as a possible D gene (6 bases). The CDR3 runs to 14 residues. CDR1 SGHTA and CDR2 FQGNSA come from the germline V gene. The V and J ends lost 4 bases and 6 bases respectively, with 12 bases between them. CDR3 sequence: CASSSGQMAGELFF. The CDR3 region has the DNA TGTGCCAGCAGCTCAGGACAGATGGCCGGGGAGCTGTTTTTT.

This chain uses TRBV5-4 with TRBJ2-3, with D hard to call. Trimming left V 2 bases short and J 1 base short, with 5 bases between. This CDR3 is built from 13 residues. Germline CDR1 is SGHNT and CDR2 is YYREEE (reference sequence). CDR3 DNA: TGTGCCAGCAGCTTCGAACGCACAGATACGCAGTATTTT. This encodes CASSFERTDTQYF.

The gene calls are TRBV20-1 and TRBJ2-1; 10 bases agree with TRBD1. The V and J ends lost 7 bases and 5 bases, in that order; junction bases with no gene match: 5. CDR3 size: 13 residues. Germline lookup yields CDR1 DFQATT and CDR2 SNEGSKA (reference sequence). CDR3 sequence reads: CSVPGQGNNEQFF. In nucleotides, the CDR3 is TGCAGTGTACCGGGACAGGGGAACAATGAGCAGTTCTTC.

The J gene is TRBJ2-5, the V gene TRBV30, with 7 bases identical to TRBD1. After removal of 2 bases from V and 5 bases from J, the junction contained 11 bases not matched to a gene. The CDR3 is 15 amino acids. Germline lookup yields CDR1 GTSNPN and CDR2 SVGIG (reference sequence). The CDR3, as DNA: TGTGCCTGGAGTCCAAAGGGGACAGTAAGGGAGACCCAGTACTTC. Translating it yields CAWSPKGTVRETQYF.

The gene calls are TRBV14 and TRBJ1-2; no clear D gene. This CDR3 contains 12 residues. CDR1 is SGHDN, CDR2 FVKESK, per germline. Trimming pared 0 bases from V and 4 bases from J, leaving 3 bases between. CDR3 sequence: CASSQDGYGYTF. Written as DNA, the CDR3 is TGTGCCAGCAGCCAAGATGGCTATGGCTACACCTTC.

This clonotype was counted a few times. The rearrangement uses TRBV4-1 and TRBJ1-2; 7 nucleotides match TRBD1. The CDR3 spans 16 residues. V lost 4 bases, J lost 5 bases, and 13 bases stayed unmatched. The germline V gene encodes CDR1 MGHRA and CDR2 YSYEKL. CDR3 loop: CASSLYWDSSFYGYTF. Here the CDR3 DNA reads TGCGCCAGCAGCCTGTACTGGGACAGCTCGTTTTATGGCTACACCTTC.

This clonotype was counted only a few times. J is TRBJ2-7 and V is TRBV3-1; 10 bases are a match to TRBD2. The CDR3 runs 17 residues. Germline trimming cut 1 base from V and 6 bases from J; bases unmatched to any gene: 12. Germline CDR1 reads LGHDT; CDR2 reads YNNKEL (reference sequence). CDR3 region: CASSQGRASGRGIEQYF. As DNA, the CDR3 is TGTGCCAGCAGCCAAGGGAGGGCTAGCGGGAGAGGAATCGAGCAGTACTTC.

This clonotype was detected ten times or more. The V and J genes are TRBV12-3 or TRBV12-4 and TRBJ1-2; the D gene is possibly TRBD1 (5 bases). Trimming removed 3 bases from V and 6 bases from J, with 14 bases in between. The CDR3 spans 14 residues. The CDR3 sequence: CASSFNPGTNGYTF. CDR3 in DNA: TGTGCCAGCAGTTTCAACCCAGGGACGAATGGCTACACCTTC.

This chain connects TRBV6-7 to TRBJ2-1; TRBD1 is a possible D gene (5 bases). Being an ORF, TRBV6-7 has a function that is uncertain. The CDR3 totals 14 residues. V lost 2 bases and J 4 bases, leaving 9 bases between the germline ends. As DNA, the CDR3 is TGTGCCAGCAGTTACGGGGCTCCATACAATGAGCAGTTCTTC. This translates into CASSYGAPYNEQFF.

This clonotype showed up just a few times. The CDR3 DNA sequence: TGTGCCAGCAGCTTATGGGGCGGGATCGGAGAGACCCAGTACTTC. Protein: CASSLWGGIGETQYF. This chain uses TRBV7-2 with TRBJ2-5; D is perhaps TRBD2 (6 bases). The CDR3 sequence is 15 residues long. Trimming removed 2 bases at V and 4 bases at J, with 14 bases between. Looked up from germline, CDR1 is SGHTA and CDR2 is FQGNSA.

This chain connects TRBV9 to TRBJ1-1; 7 bases are a match to TRBD1. In germline, CDR1 is SGDLS, CDR2 YYNGEE. The CDR3 is 15 amino acids. J was trimmed by 5 bases and V by 4 bases; bases with no gene match: 11. Here the CDR3 reads CASSMGTALWTEAFF. The DNA of the CDR3 is TGTGCCAGCAGCATGGGGACAGCACTGTGGACTGAAGCTTTCTTT.